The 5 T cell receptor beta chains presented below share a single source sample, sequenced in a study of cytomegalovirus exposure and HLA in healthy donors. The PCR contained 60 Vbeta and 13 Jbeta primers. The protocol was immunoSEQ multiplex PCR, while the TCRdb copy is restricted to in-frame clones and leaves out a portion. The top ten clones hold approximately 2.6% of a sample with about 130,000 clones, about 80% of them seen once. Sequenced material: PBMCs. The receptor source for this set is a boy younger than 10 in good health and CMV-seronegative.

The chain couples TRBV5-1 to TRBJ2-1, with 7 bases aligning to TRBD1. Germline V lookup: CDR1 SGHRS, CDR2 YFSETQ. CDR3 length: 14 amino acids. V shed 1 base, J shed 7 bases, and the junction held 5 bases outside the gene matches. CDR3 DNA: TGCGCCAGCAGCTTGAACAGGGGAGTAAATGAGCAGTTCTTC. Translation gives CASSLNRGVNEQFF. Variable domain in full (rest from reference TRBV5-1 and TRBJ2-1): KAGVTQTPRYLIKTRGQQVTLSCSPISGHRSVSWYQQTPGQGLQFLFEYFSETQRNKGNFPGRFSGRQFSNSRSEMNVSTLELGDSALYLCASSLNRGVNEQFFGPGTRLTVL.

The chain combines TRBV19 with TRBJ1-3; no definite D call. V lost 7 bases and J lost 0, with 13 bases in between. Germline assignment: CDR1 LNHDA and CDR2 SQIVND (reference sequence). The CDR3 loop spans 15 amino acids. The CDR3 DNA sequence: TGTGCCAGTACCCCTTTGGGAGGCTCTGGAAACACCATATATTTT. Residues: CASTPLGGSGNTIYF.

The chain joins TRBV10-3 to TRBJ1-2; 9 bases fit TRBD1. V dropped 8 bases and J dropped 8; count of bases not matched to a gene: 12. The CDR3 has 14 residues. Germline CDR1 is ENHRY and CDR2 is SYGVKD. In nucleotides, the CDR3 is TGTGCCATCCTCCGGCCCGAGACAGGGGGAGGCTACACCTTC. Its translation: CAILRPETGGGYTF.

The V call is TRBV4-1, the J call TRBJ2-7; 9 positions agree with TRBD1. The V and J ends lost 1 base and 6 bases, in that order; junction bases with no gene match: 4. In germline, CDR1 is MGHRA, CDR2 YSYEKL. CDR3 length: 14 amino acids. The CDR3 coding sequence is TGCGCCAGCAGCCAAGCAAGGACAGGGGCCGAGCAGTACTTC. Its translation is CASSQARTGAEQYF.

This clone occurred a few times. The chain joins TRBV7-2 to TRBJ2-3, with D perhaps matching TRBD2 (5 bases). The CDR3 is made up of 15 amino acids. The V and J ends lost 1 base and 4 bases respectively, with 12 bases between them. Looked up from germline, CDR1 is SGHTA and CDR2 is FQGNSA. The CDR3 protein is CASSLGEGLADTQYF. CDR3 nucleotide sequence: TGTGCCAGCAGCTTAGGCGAGGGTCTCGCAGATACGCAGTATTTT.